These T cell receptor beta chains were read from a single sample in a study of cytomegalovirus exposure and HLA in healthy donors. Sequencing was performed with immunoSEQ multiplex PCR; in TCRdb, only in-frame clones are kept and a portion is missing. Across 150,000 to 250,000 clones, the top ten clones capture roughly 0.74% of the sample. The sample comprised PBMCs. The receptors here all came from a boy younger than 18 in good health and CMV-seronegative. CDR3s include the opening cysteine and the closing phenylalanine or tryptophan. D genes are given only for firm matches.

J	D	V	CDR3	DNA
TRBJ1-1	-	TRBV20-1	CSARSQGIVFF	TGCAGTGCTAGATCCCAGGGAATAGTATTCTTT
TRBJ1-5	TRBD1	TRBV6-1	CASSEGTGGQPQHF	TGTGCCAGCAGTGAAGGGACAGGTGGACAGCCCCAGCATTTT
TRBJ1-5	TRBD1	TRBV6-4	CASSDSGDRLGQNQAQHF	TGTGCCAGCAGTGACTCGGGGGACAGGCTAGGGCAAAACCAGGCCCAGCATTTT
TRBJ1-2	-	TRBV6-1	CASSEQGRGSGYGYTF	TGTGCCAGCAGTGAACAGGGCAGGGGAAGCGGCTATGGCTACACCTTC
TRBJ2-5	-	TRBV5-6	CASTPRGDETQYF	TGTGCCAGCACCCCCCGGGGTGACGAGACCCAGTACTTC
TRBJ2-3	TRBD2	TRBV9	CASSDPRTSGGPDTQYF	TGTGCCAGCAGCGACCCCCGGACTAGCGGGGGGCCAGATACGCAGTATTTT
TRBJ1-6	-	TRBV4-3	CASSQEAGGSPLHF	TGCGCCAGCAGCCAAGAAGCGGGAGGTTCACCCCTCCACTTT
TRBJ2-3	-	TRBV5-1	CASSSVYVDTQYF	TGCGCCAGCAGCTCCGTGTATGTCGATACGCAGTATTTT
TRBJ1-2	TRBD1	TRBV6-1	CASTQGTVYGYTF	TGTGCCAGCACCCAGGGGACAGTCTATGGCTACACCTTC
TRBJ1-1	-	TRBV6-5	CASTYTSGTEAFF	TGTGCCAGCACTTACACGAGTGGCACTGAAGCTTTCTTT
TRBJ2-7	TRBD2	TRBV7-2	CASSLVASGAYQSSYEQYF	TGTGCCAGCAGCTTAGTCGCTAGCGGGGCATACCAAAGCTCCTACGAGCAGTACTTC
TRBJ2-1	-	TRBV18	CASSPVAGLNNEQFF	TGTGCCAGCTCACCAGTGGCAGGGCTTAACAATGAGCAGTTCTTC
TRBJ2-5	TRBD2	TRBV7-6	CASSSLIAGEGETQYF	TGTGCCAGCAGCTCCCTAATAGCGGGGGAAGGGGAGACCCAGTACTTC
TRBJ2-6	-	TRBV5-1	CASSLVPRSSGANVLTF	TGCGCCAGCAGCTTGGTCCCTAGGAGCTCTGGGGCCAACGTCCTGACTTTC
TRBJ1-1	-	TRBV7-3	CASSPNDRFYEAFF	TGTGCCAGCAGCCCAAACGACAGGTTTTATGAAGCTTTCTTT
TRBJ1-1	-	TRBV5-1	CASSLVGGNSEAFF	TGCGCCAGCAGCTTGGTTGGGGGGAACAGTGAAGCTTTCTTT
TRBJ2-7	-	TRBV7-9	CASSARTVVDEQYF	TGTGCCAGCAGCGCCCGGACAGTTGTGGACGAGCAGTACTTC
TRBJ2-1	TRBD2	TRBV5-1	CASSLAGVDNEQFF	TGCGCCAGCAGCTTAGCGGGGGTGGACAATGAGCAGTTCTTC
TRBJ2-7	-	TRBV30	CAWSIGSSYEQYF	TGTGCCTGGAGCATCGGGAGCTCCTACGAGCAGTACTTC
TRBJ2-7	TRBD2	TRBV28	CASSPRTSGAAHEQYF	TGTGCCAGCAGTCCTAGGACTAGCGGGGCGGCCCACGAGCAGTACTTC
TRBJ1-1	-	TRBV18	CASSPGTFTEAFF	TGTGCCAGCTCACCTGGGACATTCACTGAAGCTTTCTTT
TRBJ2-3	TRBD1	TRBV11-3	CASSFGQGATDTQYF	TGTGCCAGCAGCTTTGGACAGGGGGCGACAGATACGCAGTATTTT
TRBJ1-4	-	TRBV2	CAGSPVGANEKLFF	TGTGCCGGCAGCCCTGTAGGGGCTAATGAAAAACTGTTTTTT
TRBJ2-3	TRBD2	TRBV29-1	CSVDPTLGRGGKGTDTQYF	TGCAGCGTTGACCCAACTCTCGGGCGGGGGGGCAAGGGCACAGATACGCAGTATTTT
TRBJ1-2	TRBD1	TRBV4-1	CASSPTGPRGYTF	TGCGCCAGCAGCCCGACAGGGCCCAGAGGCTACACCTTC
TRBJ2-7	TRBD1	TRBV16	CASSQRLGQANYEQYF	TGTGCCAGCAGCCAACGGTTGGGACAGGCTAATTACGAGCAGTACTTC
TRBJ1-2	-	TRBV5-4	CASSLNGGNYGYTF	TGTGCCAGCAGCTTGAATGGAGGGAACTATGGCTACACCTTC
TRBJ2-1	TRBD1	TRBV5-4	CASSLAGTGGNEQFF	TGTGCCAGCAGCTTGGCCGGGACAGGGGGCAATGAGCAGTTCTTC
TRBJ2-7	TRBD1	TRBV9	CASSPQGANYEQYF	TGTGCCAGCAGCCCGCAGGGGGCGAACTACGAGCAGTACTTC
TRBJ2-1	TRBD1	TRBV6-5	CASSSQGAPYNEQFF	TGTGCCAGCAGTTCACAGGGGGCTCCCTACAATGAGCAGTTCTTC
TRBJ2-1	TRBD1	TRBV10-3	CAIRNNKQGASYNEQFF	TGTGCCATCAGAAACAATAAACAGGGGGCCTCCTACAATGAGCAGTTCTTC
TRBJ2-7	TRBD2	TRBV4-1	CASSNLGLAGVYEQYF	TGCGCCAGCAGCAACCTAGGACTAGCGGGGGTATACGAGCAGTACTTC
TRBJ1-2	TRBD1	TRBV6-1	CASSGDRVAGGYTF	TGTGCCAGCAGTGGTGACAGGGTGGCTGGTGGCTACACCTTC
TRBJ2-7	-	TRBV28	CASSLESRGSYEQYF	TGTGCCAGCAGTTTAGAATCCAGGGGCTCCTACGAGCAGTACTTC
TRBJ1-4	TRBD1	TRBV4-2	CASSQEVRGREKLFF	TGTGCCAGCAGCCAAGAAGTCAGGGGGAGAGAAAAACTGTTTTTT
TRBJ2-2	TRBD2	TRBV11-2	CASSSVKRGTSGGAGELFF	TGTGCCAGCAGCTCCGTCAAGCGCGGGACTAGCGGGGGGGCCGGGGAGCTGTTTTTT
TRBJ2-6	-	TRBV19	CASSGGWRTASGANVLTF	TGTGCCAGTAGTGGTGGTTGGAGGACGGCATCTGGGGCCAACGTCCTGACTTTC
TRBJ1-1	TRBD1	TRBV7-9	CASSFQGENTEAFF	TGTGCCAGCAGCTTCCAGGGGGAGAACACTGAAGCTTTCTTT
TRBJ1-1	-	TRBV4-1	CASSPYTGTKMGTEAFF	TGCGCCAGCAGTCCTTATACCGGGACAAAAATGGGCACTGAAGCTTTCTTT
TRBJ1-5	-	TRBV30	CAWSPGRTQPQHF	TGTGCCTGGAGTCCAGGGAGGACTCAGCCCCAGCATTTT
TRBJ1-1	-	TRBV6-5	CASSYLAEAFF	TGTGCCAGCAGTTATCTAGCCGAAGCTTTCTTT
TRBJ1-5	-	TRBV27	CASSWSVIGNQPQHF	TGTGCCAGCAGTTGGTCGGTTATTGGCAATCAGCCCCAGCATTTT
TRBJ1-6	-	TRBV4-3	CASSQIPGVNSPLHF	TGCGCCAGCAGCCAAATTCCAGGGGTAAATTCACCCCTCCACTTT
TRBJ2-1	TRBD2	TRBV7-6	CASSLTGGPLNEQFF	TGTGCCAGCAGCCTAACGGGGGGGCCTTTGAATGAGCAGTTCTTC
TRBJ2-3	-	TRBV7-3	CASSLRPTVSDTQYF	TGTGCCAGCAGCTTACGACCGACAGTCTCAGATACGCAGTATTTT